This TCR beta chain was documented in a study of cytomegalovirus exposure and HLA in healthy donors. The study, taken as a whole, reports: As a later analysis showed, a missense DCLRE1C variant was linked to trimming of TCR beta V- and J-genes. Later on, an analysis showed TCR association rates differing by HLA locus, with DRB1 the most and HLA-C the fewest. Using the classifier, cytomegalovirus status was reportedly diagnosed with high specificity and sensitivity. Most TCR sequences proved rare, with some public TCRs found in many donors.

Primers included in the PCR were 60 Vbeta and 13 Jbeta primers. TCRdb keeps only in-frame clones here, not all; method: immunoSEQ multiplex PCR. The table includes roughly 100,000 clones, about 81% detected once. Turning to this clone: Its specificity is not known.

The receptor's source is a man in his thirties or forties in good health and CMV-seronegative. The sequenced sample consisted of PBMCs.

The CDR3 here is CASSDQGNHEQYF. CDR3 bases: TGTGCCAGCAGTGACCAGGGCAATCACGAGCAGTACTTC. The chain is built from TRBV25-1 and TRBJ2-5, with D perhaps TRBD1 (5 bases). With the DNA end fitting TRBJ2-7 better, the J assignment may be wrong. The CDR3 spans 13 residues. The germline gives CDR1 MGHDK, CDR2 SYGVNS.